This T cell receptor beta chain is from a study of neurological immune-mediated disorders. Each TCR transcript was tagged with a 10-nucleotide random UMI during 5'RACE. TCRdb fed the 5' RACE reads into MiXCR, producing one record per CDR3 protein. Of some 30,000 distinct CDR3 sequences listed, 4.6% are singletons. V shed 11 bases, J shed 5 bases, and the junction held 11 bases outside the gene matches. The CDR3 sequence is 13 residues long. Germline V CDR1 and CDR2: MNHNY, SVGAGI (reference sequence). This clonotype was recorded at least ten times. J is TRBJ2-7 and V is TRBV6-6; 8 bases are a match to TRBD2. What was sequenced was PBMCs. The TCR comes from a man between 18 and 29 years old in good health. The CDR3 coding sequence is TGTGCCCCCGAGACGGGGGGGCGAAACGAGCAGTACTTC. It yields the protein CAPETGGRNEQYF.